The entry that follows covers one TCR beta chain sequence. The assay was carried out at the deep level. In the original processing: Junction-only immunoSEQ sequences carried no quality scores, so filtering differed. TCRdb's copy holds only in-frame clones and misses some; the assay was immunoSEQ multiplex PCR. The DNA gave D and trimming, while V, J and clone size come from that table. The sample holds about 2.4 million clones; approximately 93% are singletons and the top ten take roughly 0.36%. Trimming took off 5 bases at V and 2 bases at J, with 15 bases between the two ends. This CDR3 has 15 amino acids. In germline, CDR1 is SGHTA, CDR2 FQGNSA. The data were obtained in a study of shared clonotypes between healthy human individuals. It was into CD45RA+ naive and CD45RA-negative memory subsets that the CD4+ cells were split.

The sequence was obtained from a man aged 18 to 29 in good health. Some clones in this sample may be carry-over from other donors' samples. Source material: naive CD4+ T cells from PBMCs. Subset denoted: CD45RA+ positively selected. The gene calls are TRBV7-2 and TRBJ1-1; possible D gene TRBD1, 5 bases. The CDR3 DNA reads TGTGCCAGCAGCCCCCGCGGACATGTCAACACTGAAGCTTTCTTT. This gives the protein CASSPRGHVNTEAFF. Full variable domain (rest looked up from reference TRBV7-2 and TRBJ1-1): GAGVSQSPSNKVTEKGKDVELRCDPISGHTALYWYRQSLGQGLEFLIYFQGNSAPDKSGLPSDRFSAERTGGSVSTLTIQRTQQEDSAVYLCASSPRGHVNTEAFFGQGTRLTVV.